This T cell receptor beta chain appears in the sequencing data of a study of shared clonotypes between healthy human individuals. Study details: The plates for each donor numbered three CD4 naive, three CD4 memory, two CD8 naive and one CD8 memory. Regarding the study as a whole: Sequencing depth was a factor that was expected to affect clonotype sharing among donors.

Using immunoSEQ multiplex PCR, the repertoire was profiled, and TCRdb retains in-frame clones only, with some absent. Among some 2.1 million clones listed, around 95% were seen once. Details on this clone: As yet, its antigen is unknown. This sample also contains other DNA sequences that code for the same CDR3.

The CDR3 is made up of 13 amino acids. The V and J ends lost 1 base and 5 bases respectively, with 9 bases between them. Germline loops: CDR1 SGHNT, CDR2 YYREEE (reference sequence). The J gene is TRBJ2-5, the V gene TRBV5-4, with D tentatively TRBD2 (6 bases). The receptor was derived from a man younger than 35 in good health. The sequencing sample was made of naive CD4+ T cells sorted from blood. Sample subset: CD45RA+ positively selected. This CDR3 reads CASSLKGGETQYF. In DNA, the CDR3 is TGTGCCAGCAGCTTGAAAGGAGGGGAGACCCAGTACTTC.